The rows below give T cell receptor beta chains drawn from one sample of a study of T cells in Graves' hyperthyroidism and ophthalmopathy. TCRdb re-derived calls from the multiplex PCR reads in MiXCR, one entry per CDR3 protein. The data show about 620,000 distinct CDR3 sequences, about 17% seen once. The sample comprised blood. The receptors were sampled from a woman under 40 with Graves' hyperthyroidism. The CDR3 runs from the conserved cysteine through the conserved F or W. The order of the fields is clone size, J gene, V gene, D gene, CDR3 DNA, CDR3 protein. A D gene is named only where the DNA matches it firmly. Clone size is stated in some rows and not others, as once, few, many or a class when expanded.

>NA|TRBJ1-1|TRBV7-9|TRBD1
TGTGCCAGCAGCAATCACAGGGGGCTAAGTGAAGCTTTCTTT
CASSNHRGLSEAFF
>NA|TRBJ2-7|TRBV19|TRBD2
TGTGCCAGTAGTATTCTGCTAGCGGGAGTCAACGAGCAGTACTTC
CASSILLAGVNEQYF
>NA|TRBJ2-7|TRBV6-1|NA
TGTGCCAGCAGTTCCCTCCCCCGGTCACTTGACGAGCAGTACTTC
CASSSLPRSLDEQYF
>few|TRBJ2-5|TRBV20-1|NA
TGCAGTGCTAGAATACCAGGGGAGGGCCCAAAGACCCAGTACTTC
CSARIPGEGPKTQYF
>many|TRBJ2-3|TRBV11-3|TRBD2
TGTGCCAGCAGCTTTGAAGCGGGATTTGGTGGCACAGATACGCAGTATTTT
CASSFEAGFGGTDTQYF
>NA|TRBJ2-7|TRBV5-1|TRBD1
TGCGCCAGCAGCACCGACAGGGGGCCGAGCTCCTACGAGCAGTACTTC
CASSTDRGPSSYEQYF
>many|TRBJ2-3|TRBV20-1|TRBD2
TGCAGTGTTGATAGCGGGCGGGGAGATACGCAGTATTTT
CSVDSGRGDTQYF
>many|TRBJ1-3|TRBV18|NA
TGTGCCAGCTCACTCGACGTGCCTATGGGAAACACCATATATTTT
CASSLDVPMGNTIYF
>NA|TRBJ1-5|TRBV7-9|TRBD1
TGTGCCAGCAGCTACGGGACAGGCGGGGCCCAGCATTTT
CASSYGTGGAQHF
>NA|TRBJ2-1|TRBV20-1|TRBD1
TGCAGTGCTACCATACAGGGGACCTACAATGAGCAGTTCTTC
CSATIQGTYNEQFF
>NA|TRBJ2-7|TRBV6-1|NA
TGTGCCAGCAGTGAAGGAGGAACGGGGGTCGAGCAGTACTTC
CASSEGGTGVEQYF
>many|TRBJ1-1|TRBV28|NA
TGTGCCAGCAGTTTTTGGGCCGAAAACACTGAAGCTTTCTTT
CASSFWAENTEAFF
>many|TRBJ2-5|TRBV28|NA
TGTGCCAGCACCTTAGGGGCCCTGTGGGAAGAGACCCAGTACTTC
CASTLGALWEETQYF
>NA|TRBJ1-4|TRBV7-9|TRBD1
TGTGCCAGCAGCTTATGGGACAGGAGCAATGAAAAACTGTTTTTT
CASSLWDRSNEKLFF
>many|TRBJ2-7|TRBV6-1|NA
TGTGCCAGCAGTTCTGCCTTTTACAATTACGAGCAGTACTTC
CASSSAFYNYEQYF
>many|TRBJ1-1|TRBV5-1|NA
TGCGCCAGCAGCACCTCCCAGGGGATGAACACTGAAGCTTTCTTT
CASSTSQGMNTEAFF
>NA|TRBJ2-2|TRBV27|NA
TGTGCCAGCAGGAGGAGGGGGGGAAATTCGAACACCGGGGAGCTGTTTTTT
CASRRRGGNSNTGELFF
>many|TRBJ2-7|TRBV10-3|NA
TGTGCCATCAGTGAGTTGTCAGGGTCCGAGCAGTACTTC
CAISELSGSEQYF
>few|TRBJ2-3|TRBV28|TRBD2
TGTGCCAGCAGTCTTAGCGGGAGGCCTAGCACAGATACGCAGTATTTT
CASSLSGRPSTDTQYF
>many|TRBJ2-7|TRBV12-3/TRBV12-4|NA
TGTGCCAGCAGTTGGTCGGGCTACGAGCAGTACTTC
CASSWSGYEQYF
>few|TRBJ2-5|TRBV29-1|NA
TGCAGCGTTGTTCCAGGGTACGAGACCCAGTACTTC
CSVVPGYETQYF
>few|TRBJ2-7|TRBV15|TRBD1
TGTGCCACCAGAAATTTACAGGGGCTACCTTACGAGCAGTACTTC
CATRNLQGLPYEQYF
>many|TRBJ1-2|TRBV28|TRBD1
TGTGCCAGCATCCCCCGCGCCGGGACAGGGGCGTTTAACTATGGCTACACCTTC
CASIPRAGTGAFNYGYTF
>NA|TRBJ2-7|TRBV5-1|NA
TGCGCCAGCAGCTTGGTGGCTAGGTGGGACGAGCAGTACTTC
CASSLVARWDEQYF
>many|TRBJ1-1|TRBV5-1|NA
TGCGCCAGCAGCTTCAAAGGTTCCACTGAAGCTTTCTTT
CASSFKGSTEAFF
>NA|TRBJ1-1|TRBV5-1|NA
TGCGCCAGCAGCTTGTGGGCCCTAGAAATGAACACTGAAGCTTTCTTT
CASSLWALEMNTEAFF
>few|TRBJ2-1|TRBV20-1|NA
TGCAGTGCTAGAAGGGGACGCGATGAGCAGTTCTTC
CSARRGRDEQFF
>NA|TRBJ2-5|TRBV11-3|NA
TGTGCCAGCAGCTCGATACCCCCGGAGACCCAGTACTTC
CASSSIPPETQYF
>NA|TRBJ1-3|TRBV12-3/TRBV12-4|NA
TGTGCCAGCAGAACCCAGGGGATTCGAGACACCATATATTTT
CASRTQGIRDTIYF
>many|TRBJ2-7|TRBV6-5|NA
TGTGCCAGCAGTTACTCCCACGAGCAGTACTTC
CASSYSHEQYF
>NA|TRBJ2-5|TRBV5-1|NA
TGCGCCAGCAGCTTGGAGGGTTCGATTACCGGGGAGACCCAGTACTTC
CASSLEGSITGETQYF
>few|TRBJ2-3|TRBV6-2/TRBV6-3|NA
TGTGCCAGCACCTCTAGGTGGGGGGACAGCACAGATACGCAGTATTTT
CASTSRWGDSTDTQYF
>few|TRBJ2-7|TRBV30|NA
TGTGCCTGGGGAACCGGGACACCCTACGAGCAGTACTTC
CAWGTGTPYEQYF
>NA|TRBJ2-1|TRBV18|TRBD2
TGTGCCAGCTCAGGAACGCTAGCGGGAGACTACAATGAGCAGTTCTTC
CASSGTLAGDYNEQFF
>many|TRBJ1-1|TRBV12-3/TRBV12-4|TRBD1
TGTGCCAGCAGGTTGGCCCTCGGGACAGGGAACACTGAAGCTTTCTTT
CASRLALGTGNTEAFF
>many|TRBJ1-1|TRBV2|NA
TGTGCCAGCAGAATGGACGCCATGAGCACTGAAGCTTTCTTT
CASRMDAMSTEAFF
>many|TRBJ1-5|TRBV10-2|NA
TGCGCCAGCAGTGAGTCGTATGTAGCCAGGGGCAATCAGCCCCAGCATTTT
CASSESYVARGNQPQHF
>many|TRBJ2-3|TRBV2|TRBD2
TGTGCCAGCAGGGGGACTAGCGGGCGCACAGATACGCAGTATTTT
CASRGTSGRTDTQYF
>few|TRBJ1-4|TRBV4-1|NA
TGCGCCAGCAGCCAAGATGGGGGAGGACAAAATGAAAAACTGTTTTTT
CASSQDGGGQNEKLFF
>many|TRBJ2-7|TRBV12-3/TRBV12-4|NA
TGTGCCAGCAGTTTAGTTCCTGCCGGGCTCGAGCAGTACTTC
CASSLVPAGLEQYF
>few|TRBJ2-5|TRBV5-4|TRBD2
TGTGCCAGCAGCACTGGACTAGCCCAAGAGACCCAGTACTTC
CASSTGLAQETQYF
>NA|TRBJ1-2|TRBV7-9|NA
TGTGCCAGCAGCGCCGACAAGCGCCTCTATGGCTACACCTTC
CASSADKRLYGYTF
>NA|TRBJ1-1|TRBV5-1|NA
TGCGCCAGCAGCTTGGCCCGCAGCATGAGGACTGAAGCTTTCTTT
CASSLARSMRTEAFF
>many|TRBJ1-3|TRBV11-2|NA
TGTGCCAGCAGCTCCCAGGGGTACTCTGGAAACACCATATATTTT
CASSSQGYSGNTIYF
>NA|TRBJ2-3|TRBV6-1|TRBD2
TGTGCCAGCAGTTCCCCCGGAGGGCTAGCGGGAGACGGTACGCAGTATTTT
CASSSPGGLAGDGTQYF
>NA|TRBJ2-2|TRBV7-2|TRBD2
TGTGCCAGCAGCACGCGACTAGCCTCGAACACCAGGGAGCTGTTTTTT
CASSTRLASNTRELFF
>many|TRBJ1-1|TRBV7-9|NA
TGTGCCAGCAGCTTAGCGTTGGCTCAAGGCCGCAGGAACACTGAAGCTTTCTTT
CASSLALAQGRRNTEAFF
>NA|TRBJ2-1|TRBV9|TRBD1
TGTGCCAGCAGCGTAGACGGACAGGGGGCGTTAAATGAGCAGTTCTTC
CASSVDGQGALNEQFF
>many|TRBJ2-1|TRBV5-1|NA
TGCGCCAGCAGCTTGGAGGGGGGACCTCCCTACAATGAGCAGTTCTTC
CASSLEGGPPYNEQFF
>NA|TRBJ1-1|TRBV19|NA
TGTGCCAGTAGGGGGGGTGTGAACACTGAAGCTTTCTTT
CASRGGVNTEAFF
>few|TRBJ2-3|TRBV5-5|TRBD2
TGTGCCAGCGGCAACCCGGGACTAGCGGGAGGGGTAGATACGCAGTATTTT
CASGNPGLAGGVDTQYF